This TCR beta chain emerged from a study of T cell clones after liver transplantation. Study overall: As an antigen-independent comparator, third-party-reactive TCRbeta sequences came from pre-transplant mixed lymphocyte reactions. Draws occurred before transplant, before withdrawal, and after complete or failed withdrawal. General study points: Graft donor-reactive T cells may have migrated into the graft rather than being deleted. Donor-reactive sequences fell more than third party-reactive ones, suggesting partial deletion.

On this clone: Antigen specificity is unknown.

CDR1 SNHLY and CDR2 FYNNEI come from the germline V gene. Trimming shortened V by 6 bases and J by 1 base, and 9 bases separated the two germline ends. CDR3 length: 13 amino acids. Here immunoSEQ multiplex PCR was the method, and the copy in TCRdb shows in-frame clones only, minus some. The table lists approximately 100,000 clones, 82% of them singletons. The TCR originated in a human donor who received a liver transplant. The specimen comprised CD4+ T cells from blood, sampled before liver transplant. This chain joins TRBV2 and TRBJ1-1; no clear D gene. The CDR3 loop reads CASRQQENTEAFF. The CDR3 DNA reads TGTGCCAGCAGACAACAAGAGAACACTGAAGCTTTCTTT.